This T cell receptor beta chain emerged from a study of T cells in Graves' hyperthyroidism and ophthalmopathy. Study information: Peripheral blood was taken when the disease was first diagnosed, before any treatment began.

Graves' hyperthyroidism qualified as stable when ophthalmopathy did not progress within 18 months. Template material for amplifying TCR beta CDR3 regions consisted of RNA transcripts. During a first-round RT-PCR of the TCR CDR3, the HTBI primer set was used. TCRdb fed the multiplex PCR reads into MiXCR, producing one record per CDR3 protein. The sample yields roughly 740,000 distinct CDR3 sequences, about a sixth seen once. Study results and caveats: Onset of ophthalmopathy came a median 6.5 months after the model predicted it. Most thyroid-expanded clonotypes above 0.001 were also found in blood.

Notes on this clonotype: What it recognizes is unknown.

The sequence was obtained from a man between 18 and 35 years old with Graves' hyperthyroidism. The source material was blood.

The CDR3 reads CASSFGRGGITDTQYF. The CDR3 DNA is TGTGCCAGCAGTTTCGGAAGGGGGGGGATCACAGATACGCAGTATTTT. This chain links TRBV6-1 with TRBJ2-3; weak D call: TRBD2 (7 bases). This CDR3 has 16 residues. The ends were cut back, 5 bases at V and 2 bases at J, with 17 bases in the middle. Germline loops: CDR1 MNHNS, CDR2 SASEGT.